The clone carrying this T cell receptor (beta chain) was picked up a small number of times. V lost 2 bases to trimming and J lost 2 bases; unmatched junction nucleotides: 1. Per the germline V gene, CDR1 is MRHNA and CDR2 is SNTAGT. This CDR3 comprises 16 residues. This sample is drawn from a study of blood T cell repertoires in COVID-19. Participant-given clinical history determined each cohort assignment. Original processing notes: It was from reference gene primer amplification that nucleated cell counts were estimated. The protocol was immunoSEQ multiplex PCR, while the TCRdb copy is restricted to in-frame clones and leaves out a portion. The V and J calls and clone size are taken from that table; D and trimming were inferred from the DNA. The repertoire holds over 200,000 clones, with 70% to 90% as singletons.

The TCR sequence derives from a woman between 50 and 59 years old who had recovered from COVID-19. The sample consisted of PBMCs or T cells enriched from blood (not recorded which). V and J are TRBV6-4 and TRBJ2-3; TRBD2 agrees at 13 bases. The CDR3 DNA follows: TGTGCCAGCAGTGACACTAGCGGGAGGGCCACAGATACGCAGTATTTT. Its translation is CASSDTSGRATDTQYF.